The 25 T cell receptor beta chains presented below share a single source sample, sequenced in a study of technical replicates of blood from a few donors. Assay used: immunoSEQ multiplex PCR; TCRdb lists only in-frame clones, some missing. The sample lists under 100,000 clones, about 95% occurring once. The sample taken for sequencing was T cells isolated from PBMCs. The receptors come from a human donor in good health.

V and J are TRBV6-1 and TRBJ2-7; D possibly corresponds to TRBD1 (6 bases). The CDR3 is made up of 14 amino acids. Trimming left V 2 bases short and J 6 bases short, with 14 bases between. CDR1 is MNHNS, CDR2 SASEGT, per germline. The CDR3 DNA reads TGTGCCAGCAGTGAACAGGGGCCCCTTCGCGAGCAGTACTTC. Translating gives CASSEQGPLREQYF.

This clone was detected once. The chain is built from TRBV7-8 and TRBJ2-3; 14 bases line up with TRBD2. The CDR3 is 16 amino acids. Trimming cost V 3 bases and J 7 bases; bases outside gene matches: 6. CDR1 is SGHVS, CDR2 FQNEAQ, per germline. CDR3 coding DNA: TGTGCCAGCAGCTTGGGACTAGCGGGAGAGGAAAATACGCAGTATTTT. Translated, it gives CASSLGLAGEENTQYF.

The gene calls are TRBV14 and TRBJ2-3; weak D call: TRBD2 (6 bases). The CDR3 is made up of 17 amino acids. CDR1 SGHDN and CDR2 FVKESK come from the germline V gene. The ends were cut back, 6 bases at V and 2 bases at J, with 21 bases in the middle. The CDR3 is CASRFSWDLGSTDTQYF. CDR3 DNA sequence: TGTGCCAGCAGATTTTCATGGGACTTGGGGTCCACAGATACGCAGTATTTT.

Comment on this clone: At the DNA level, this CDR3 is encoded by other sequences in the same sample as well. V usage is TRBV7-3 and J usage is TRBJ2-3; 14 bases line up with TRBD2. Unmatched junction bases numbered 17, after V lost 5 bases and J lost 1 base. The CDR3 loop spans 21 amino acids. CDR1 is SGHTA, CDR2 FQGTGA, per germline. The CDR3 DNA reads TGTGCCAGCAGCCCGGAAGGTCTTGGGACTAGCGGGAGATGTGGCACAGATACGCAGTATTTT. It is translated as CASSPEGLGTSGRCGTDTQYF.

The rearrangement joins TRBV9 to TRBJ2-3; 8 positions agree with TRBD2. Germline values: CDR1 SGDLS, CDR2 YYNGEE. V lost 6 bases and J lost 6; bases outside the gene matches: 9. The CDR3 runs to 14 residues. DNA for the CDR3: TGTGCCAGCACTCGGAGCGGGAGCTTTGATACGCAGTATTTT. This translates into CASTRSGSFDTQYF. Together with reference TRBV9 and TRBJ2-3, the CDR3 gives the full variable domain: DSGVTQTPKHLITATGQRVTLRCSPRSGDLSVYWYQQSLDQGLQFLIQYYNGEERAKGNILERFSAQQFPDLHSELNLSSLELGDSALYFCASTRSGSFDTQYFGPGTRLTVL.

The chain recombines TRBV9 with TRBJ2-3, with TRBD1 matching 7 bases. J gave up 2 bases and V 5 bases, and 17 bases lay outside the gene matches. Germline V CDR1 and CDR2: SGDLS, YYNGEE. The CDR3 extends over 18 amino acids. The CDR3 nucleotides read TGTGCCAGCAGTGAGGGGACAGTCCTTGGGGCTCCCACAGATACGCAGTATTTT. This codes for CASSEGTVLGAPTDTQYF. The whole variable domain, remainder taken from reference TRBV9 and TRBJ2-3, is DSGVTQTPKHLITATGQRVTLRCSPRSGDLSVYWYQQSLDQGLQFLIQYYNGEERAKGNILERFSAQQFPDLHSELNLSSLELGDSALYFCASSEGTVLGAPTDTQYFGPGTRLTVL.

The chain links TRBV27 to TRBJ2-7; 14 positions match TRBD2. The CDR3 sequence is 14 residues long. The trim removed 7 bases at V and 6 bases at J, leaving 5 bases unmatched. Germline V gives CDR1 MNHEY, CDR2 SMNVEV (reference sequence). The CDR3 spells CASIGTSGSGEQYF. CDR3 bases: TGTGCCAGCATTGGGACTAGCGGGAGCGGCGAGCAGTACTTC.

The chain has TRBV29-1 and TRBJ2-5, with D tentatively TRBD1 (5 bases). Per germline, CDR1 SQVTM and CDR2 ANQGSEA. The V end lost 4 bases, the J end lost 3 bases, and 9 bases lay between the germline ends. CDR3 length equals 12 residues. Written as DNA, the CDR3 is TGCAGCGTTGCCGACAGCAAAGAGACCCAGTACTTC. It translates to CSVADSKETQYF.

The chain employs TRBV5-5 and TRBJ2-1; TRBD1 agrees at 7 bases. The V gene end was trimmed by 3 bases and the J gene end by 3 bases; junction bases not matched to a gene: 6. Germline V gene lookup returns CDR1 SGHKS and CDR2 YYEKEE (reference sequence). There are 15 residues in the CDR3. CDR3 amino acids: CASSSPGQSYNEQFF. Here the CDR3 DNA reads TGTGCCAGCAGCTCACCGGGACAGAGCTACAATGAGCAGTTCTTC.

The J gene is TRBJ2-2, the V gene TRBV5-6; 8 bases are shared with TRBD1. The ends lost 0 bases at V and 2 bases at J; junction bases unmatched: 3. Germline assignment: CDR1 SGHDT and CDR2 YYEEEE. The CDR3 extends over 16 amino acids. The CDR3 nucleotides read TGTGCCAGCAGCTTGGGGGACAGGTTTAACACCGGGGAGCTGTTTTTT. Residues: CASSLGDRFNTGELFF.

V and J are TRBV5-5 and TRBJ1-3; D perhaps matches TRBD1 (5 bases). The CDR3 extends over 13 amino acids. The V gene's germline CDR1 is SGHKS and CDR2 YYEKEE (reference sequence). Trimming cost V 3 bases and J 8 bases, with 12 bases left between them. As DNA, the CDR3 is TGTGCCAGCAGCTACGGGGGAGTTCACACCATATATTTT. Its translation is CASSYGGVHTIYF.

The genes are TRBV14 and TRBJ1-2, with TRBD1 matching 9 bases. Looked up from germline, CDR1 is SGHDN and CDR2 is FVKESK. The ends lost 0 bases at V and 5 bases at J; junction bases unmatched: 4. CDR3 length equals 15 residues. The CDR3 nucleotides read TGTGCCAGCAGCCAAGATTGGGGACAGGGATATGGCTACACCTTC. As protein: CASSQDWGQGYGYTF.

The chain couples TRBV19 to TRBJ2-3; weak D call: TRBD2 (5 bases). Trimming cost V 3 bases and J 2 bases, with 15 bases left between them. Germline V gene sequence: CDR1 LNHDA, CDR2 SQIVND (reference sequence). The CDR3 runs to 16 residues. The DNA of the CDR3 is TGTGCCAGTAGTATCCTAGCCGGGTGGGACACAGATACGCAGTATTTT. Protein product: CASSILAGWDTDTQYF.

This chain connects TRBV27 to TRBJ2-1, with TRBD2 matching over 7 bases. The length of the CDR3 is 13 residues. Germline V gene sequence: CDR1 MNHEY, CDR2 SMNVEV (reference sequence). The V segment lost 4 bases and the J segment 8 bases; nucleotides outside the gene matches: 5. This CDR3 reads CASSWTGGHEQFF. CDR3 nucleotide sequence: TGTGCCAGCAGTTGGACGGGAGGCCATGAGCAGTTCTTC.

This clone was picked up one time. Sequence at one end of the junction differs from germline and may be a read error. V is TRBV11-2 and J is TRBJ2-7, with 9 bases fitting TRBD1. Germline lookup yields CDR1 SGHAT and CDR2 FQNNGV. This CDR3 has 14 residues. The CDR3 nucleotides are TGTGCCAGCAGCCGAACCGGGACAGGGCCCTCGGTTGGGTTC. It is translated as CASSRTGTGPSVGF. The full variable domain, rest sourced from reference TRBV11-2 and TRBJ2-7, is EAGVAQSPRYKIIEKRQSVAFWCNPISGHATLYWYQQILGQGPKLLIQFQNNGVVDDSQLPKDRFSAERLKGVDSTLKIQPAKLEDSAVYLCASSRTGTGPSVGFGPGTRLTVT.

The chain is built from TRBV15 and TRBJ1-4; 10 bases agree with TRBD1. There are 15 residues in the CDR3. Germline V gene data show CDR1 as LNHNV and CDR2 as YYDKDF (reference sequence). V was clipped by 3 bases and J by 8 bases; unmatched bases: 6. CDR3 residues: CATSRTGTGVEKLFF. The CDR3 DNA is TGTGCCACCAGCAGGACCGGGACAGGGGTGGAAAAACTGTTTTTT.

This sequence joins TRBV11-2 and TRBJ2-7; 8 bases are a match to TRBD2. The CDR3 has 14 amino acids. The J segment lost 4 bases and the V segment lost 2 bases, leaving 4 bases of the junction unmatched. Germline loops: CDR1 SGHAT, CDR2 FQNNGV. CDR3: CASSLRAGGYEQYF. CDR3 coding DNA: TGTGCCAGCAGCTTAAGGGCGGGAGGATACGAGCAGTACTTC.

The chain is built from TRBV19 and TRBJ1-1; tentatively, D is TRBD1 (5 bases). Germline values: CDR1 LNHDA, CDR2 SQIVND (reference sequence). The CDR3 has 13 amino acids. Trimming left V 4 bases short and J 6 bases short, with 12 bases between. Written as DNA, the CDR3 is TGTGCCAGTAGTACGACAGAATCGGCTGAAGCTTTCTTT. Translated: CASSTTESAEAFF. The whole variable domain, remainder taken from reference TRBV19 and TRBJ1-1, is DGGITQSPKYLFRKEGQNVTLSCEQNLNHDAMYWYRQDPGQGLRLIYYSQIVNDFQKGDIAEGYSVSREKKESFPLTVTSAQKNPTAFYLCASSTTESAEAFFGQGTRLTVV.

V gene TRBV4-1 combines with J gene TRBJ1-3; 7 bases are shared with TRBD1. The CDR3 totals 14 residues. The J segment lost 7 bases and the V segment lost 1 base, leaving 4 bases of the junction unmatched. The germline V gene has CDR1 MGHRA and CDR2 YSYEKL. Written as DNA, the CDR3 is TGCGCCAGCAGCCAAGCAGGGGGTAACAACACCATATATTTT. This translates into CASSQAGGNNTIYF.

The chain employs TRBV28 and TRBJ2-7, with 11 bases that match TRBD2. This CDR3 has 15 amino acids. With V trimmed by 7 bases and J by 1 base, 6 bases remained unmatched. Germline V lookup: CDR1 MDHEN, CDR2 SYDVKM. The CDR3 reads CASNGLAGPSYEQYF. CDR3 DNA: TGTGCCAGCAACGGACTAGCGGGCCCGTCCTACGAGCAGTACTTC.

The chain employs TRBV21-1 and TRBJ2-7; the table's D call of TRBD1 was not tested on the DNA. TRBV21-1 is a listed pseudogene. The CDR3 extends over 17 amino acids. The CDR3: CASSKVRGPKSSYEQYF. The CDR3 DNA is TGTGCCAGCAGCAAAGTTAGGGGGCCGAAGAGCTCCTACGAGCAGTACTTC.

The chain is built from TRBV30 and TRBJ2-2; D may be TRBD1 (5 bases). The length of the CDR3 is 14 residues. CDR1 GTSNPN and CDR2 SVGIG come from the germline V gene (reference sequence). V gave up 3 bases and J gave up 4 bases, with 12 bases separating them. CDR3 DNA sequence: TGTGCCTGGAGCGTGGGGCTTGGCACCGGGGAGCTGTTTTTT. It encodes CAWSVGLGTGELFF.

J is TRBJ2-4 and V is TRBV12-2; the DNA was not compared with TRBD2, the D call given in the table. TRBV12-2 is annotated as a pseudogene. This CDR3 region has 16 residues. Here the CDR3 DNA reads TGTGCAAGTCGCTTACTTCTAGCGGGAGGAATTGACATTCAGTACTTC. Translating gives CASRLLLAGGIDIQYF.

The chain links TRBV7-9 to TRBJ2-1, with 9 bases lining up with TRBD2. The CDR3 has 13 amino acids. CDR1 and CDR2 from the germline V gene are SEHNR and FQNEAQ (reference sequence). Germline trimming cut 8 bases from V and 7 bases from J; bases unmatched to any gene: 6. CDR3 protein: CASGRLAENEQFF. The CDR3 DNA reads TGTGCCAGCGGTCGACTAGCGGAAAATGAGCAGTTCTTC.

The chain recombines TRBV30 with TRBJ1-5; the D gene is possibly TRBD1 (5 bases). V was cut by 2 bases and J by 5 bases, with 10 bases left in between. Per the germline V gene, CDR1 is GTSNPN and CDR2 is SVGIG (reference sequence). The CDR3 spans 13 residues. The DNA for the CDR3 is TGTGCCTGGAGTCCGCGGGACTATCAGCCCCAGCATTTT. Encoded protein: CAWSPRDYQPQHF.